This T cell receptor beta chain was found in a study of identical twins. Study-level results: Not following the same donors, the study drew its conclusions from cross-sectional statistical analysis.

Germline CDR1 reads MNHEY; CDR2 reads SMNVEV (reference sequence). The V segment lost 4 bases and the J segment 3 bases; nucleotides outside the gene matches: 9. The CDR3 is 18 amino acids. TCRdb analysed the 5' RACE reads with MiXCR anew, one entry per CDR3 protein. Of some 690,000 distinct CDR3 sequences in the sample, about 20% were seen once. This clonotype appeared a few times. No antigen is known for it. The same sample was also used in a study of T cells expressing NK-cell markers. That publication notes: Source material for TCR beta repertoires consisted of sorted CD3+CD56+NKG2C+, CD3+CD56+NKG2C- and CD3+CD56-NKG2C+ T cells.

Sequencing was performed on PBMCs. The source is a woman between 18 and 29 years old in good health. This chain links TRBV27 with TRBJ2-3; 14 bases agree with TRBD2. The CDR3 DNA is TGTGCCAGCAGTTCGGGACTAGCGGGGGTCTTTCGGACAGATACGCAGTATTTT. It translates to CASSSGLAGVFRTDTQYF.